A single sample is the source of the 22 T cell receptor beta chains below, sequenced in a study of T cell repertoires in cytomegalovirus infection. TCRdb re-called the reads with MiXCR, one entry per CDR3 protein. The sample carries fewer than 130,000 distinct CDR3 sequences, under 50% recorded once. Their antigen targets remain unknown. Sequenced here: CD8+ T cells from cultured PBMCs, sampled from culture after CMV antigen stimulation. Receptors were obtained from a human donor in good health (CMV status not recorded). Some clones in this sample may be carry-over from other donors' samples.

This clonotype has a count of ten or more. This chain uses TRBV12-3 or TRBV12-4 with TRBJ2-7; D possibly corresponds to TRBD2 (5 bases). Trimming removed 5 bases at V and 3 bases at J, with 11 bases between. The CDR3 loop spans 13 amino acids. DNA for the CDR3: TGTGCCAGCAGTCCGGGATCTGACTACGAGCAGTACTTC. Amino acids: CASSPGSDYEQYF.

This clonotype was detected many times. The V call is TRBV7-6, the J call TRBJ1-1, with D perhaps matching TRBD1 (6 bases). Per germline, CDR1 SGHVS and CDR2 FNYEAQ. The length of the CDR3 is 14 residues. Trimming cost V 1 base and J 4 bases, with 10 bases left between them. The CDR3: CASSLGQGSTEAFF. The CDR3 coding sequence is TGTGCCAGCAGCTTAGGGCAGGGGTCCACTGAAGCTTTCTTT.

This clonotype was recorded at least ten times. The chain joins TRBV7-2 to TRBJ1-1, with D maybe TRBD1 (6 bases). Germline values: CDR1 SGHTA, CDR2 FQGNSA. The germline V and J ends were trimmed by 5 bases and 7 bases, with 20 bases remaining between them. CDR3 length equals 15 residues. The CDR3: CASSKFPRGRDEAFF. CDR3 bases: TGTGCCAGCAGCAAATTCCCCCGGGGGCGGGATGAAGCTTTCTTT.

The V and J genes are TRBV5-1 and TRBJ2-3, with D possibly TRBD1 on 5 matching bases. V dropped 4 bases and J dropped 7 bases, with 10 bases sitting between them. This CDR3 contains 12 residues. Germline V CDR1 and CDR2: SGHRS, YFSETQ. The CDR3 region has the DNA TGCGCCAGCAGCGTCGACAGTTATACGCAGTATTTT. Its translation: CASSVDSYTQYF.

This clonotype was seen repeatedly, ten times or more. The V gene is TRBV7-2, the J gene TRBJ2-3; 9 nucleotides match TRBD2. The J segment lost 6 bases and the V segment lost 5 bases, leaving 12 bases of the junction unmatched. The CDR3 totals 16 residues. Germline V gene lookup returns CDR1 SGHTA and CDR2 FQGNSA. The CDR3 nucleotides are TGTGCCAGCAGCGTAATATTGGCGGGGGGGCCTGATACGCAGTATTTT. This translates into CASSVILAGGPDTQYF.

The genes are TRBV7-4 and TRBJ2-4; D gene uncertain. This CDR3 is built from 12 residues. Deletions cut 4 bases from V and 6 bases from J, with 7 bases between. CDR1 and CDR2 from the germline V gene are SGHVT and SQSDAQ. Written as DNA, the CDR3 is TGTGCCAGCAGCTCCGACGGAAACATTCAGTACTTC. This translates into CASSSDGNIQYF.

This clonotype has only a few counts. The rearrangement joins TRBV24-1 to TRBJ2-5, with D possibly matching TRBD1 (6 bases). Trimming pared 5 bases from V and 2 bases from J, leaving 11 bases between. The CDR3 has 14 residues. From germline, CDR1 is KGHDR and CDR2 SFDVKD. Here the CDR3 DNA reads TGTGCCACCAGTGGAGAGGACAGACAAGAGACCCAGTACTTC. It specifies CATSGEDRQETQYF.

In DNA, the CDR3 is TGTGCCAGCAGTCGATACCTCAGGGGAGACGGCGAGCAGTACTTC. Protein product: CASSRYLRGDGEQYF. V usage is TRBV27 and J usage is TRBJ2-7, with D possibly being TRBD1 (6 bases). V lost 5 bases to trimming and J lost 6 bases, with 20 bases between them. Germline V gives CDR1 MNHEY, CDR2 SMNVEV (reference sequence). The CDR3 runs 15 residues.

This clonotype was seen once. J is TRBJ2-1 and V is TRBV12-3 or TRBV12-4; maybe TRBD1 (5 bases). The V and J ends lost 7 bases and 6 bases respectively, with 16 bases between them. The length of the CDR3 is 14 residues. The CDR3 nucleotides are TGTGCCAGCACGACCCCGACAGAGCCCAATGAGCAGTTCTTC. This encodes CASTTPTEPNEQFF.

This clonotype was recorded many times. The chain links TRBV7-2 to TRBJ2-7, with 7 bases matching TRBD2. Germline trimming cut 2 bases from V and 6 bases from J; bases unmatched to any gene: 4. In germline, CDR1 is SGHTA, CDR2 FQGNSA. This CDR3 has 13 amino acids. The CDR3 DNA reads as TGTGCCAGCAGCTTACCGGCGGGGGTCGAGCAGTACTTC. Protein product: CASSLPAGVEQYF.

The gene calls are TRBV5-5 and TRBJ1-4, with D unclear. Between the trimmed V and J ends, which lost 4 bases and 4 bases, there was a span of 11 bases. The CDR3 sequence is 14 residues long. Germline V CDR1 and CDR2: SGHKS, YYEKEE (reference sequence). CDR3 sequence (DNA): TGTGCCAGCAGCGGTTCCCAAATTAATGAAAAACTGTTTTTT. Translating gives CASSGSQINEKLFF.

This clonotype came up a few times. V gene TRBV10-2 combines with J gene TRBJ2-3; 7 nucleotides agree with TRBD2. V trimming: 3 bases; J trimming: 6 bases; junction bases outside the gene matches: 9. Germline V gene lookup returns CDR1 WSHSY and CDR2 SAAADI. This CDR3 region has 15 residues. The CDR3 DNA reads TGCGCCAGCAGTGAAGTAGCGGGCGTAAATGATACGCAGTATTTT. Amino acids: CASSEVAGVNDTQYF.

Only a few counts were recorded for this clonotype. This chain's CDR3 is CASSYQAGNEQFF. The CDR3, as DNA: TGTGCCAGCAGCTACCAGGCGGGCAATGAGCAGTTCTTC. The chain is built from TRBV7-6 and TRBJ2-1; possibly TRBD2 for D (5 bases). With 4 bases removed from V and 6 bases from J, the gap between germline ends came to 10 bases. Germline CDR1 SGHVS, CDR2 FNYEAQ. The CDR3 is 13 residues long.

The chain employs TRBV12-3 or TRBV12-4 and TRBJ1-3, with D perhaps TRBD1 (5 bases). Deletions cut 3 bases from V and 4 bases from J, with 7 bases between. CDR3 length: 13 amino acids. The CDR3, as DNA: TGTGCCAGCAGTTTGTGGGGGGGAAACACCATATATTTT. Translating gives CASSLWGGNTIYF.

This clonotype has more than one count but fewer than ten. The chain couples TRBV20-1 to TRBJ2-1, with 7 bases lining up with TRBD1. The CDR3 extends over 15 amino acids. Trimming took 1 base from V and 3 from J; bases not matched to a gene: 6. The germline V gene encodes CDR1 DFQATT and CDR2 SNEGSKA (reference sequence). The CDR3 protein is CSARARDRDYNEQFF. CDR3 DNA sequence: TGCAGTGCTAGAGCCCGGGACAGAGACTACAATGAGCAGTTCTTC.

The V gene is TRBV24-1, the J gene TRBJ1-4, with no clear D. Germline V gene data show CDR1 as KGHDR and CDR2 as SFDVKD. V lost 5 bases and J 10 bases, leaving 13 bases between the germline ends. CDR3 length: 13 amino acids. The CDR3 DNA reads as TGTGCCACCAGTGCGTCGGAAAGTCGAAAACTGTTTTTT. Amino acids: CATSASESRKLFF.

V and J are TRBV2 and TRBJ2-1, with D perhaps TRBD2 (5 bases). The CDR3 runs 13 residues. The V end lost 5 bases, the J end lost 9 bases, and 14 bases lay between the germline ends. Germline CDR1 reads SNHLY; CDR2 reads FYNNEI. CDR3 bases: TGTGCCAGCAGTCCCTCGGGGATTTCTGAGCAGTTCTTC. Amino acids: CASSPSGISEQFF.

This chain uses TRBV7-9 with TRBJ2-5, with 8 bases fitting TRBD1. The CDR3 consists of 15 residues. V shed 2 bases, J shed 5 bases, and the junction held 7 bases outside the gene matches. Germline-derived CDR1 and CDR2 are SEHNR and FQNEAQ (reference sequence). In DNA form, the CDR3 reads TGTGCCAGCAGCTTATGGGACAGGAGCATCGAGACCCAGTACTTC. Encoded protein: CASSLWDRSIETQYF.

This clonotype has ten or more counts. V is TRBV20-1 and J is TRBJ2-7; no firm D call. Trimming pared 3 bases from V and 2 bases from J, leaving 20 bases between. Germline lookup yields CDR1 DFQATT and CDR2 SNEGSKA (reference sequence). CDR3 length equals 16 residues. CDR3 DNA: TGCAGTGCTAGGTTCAAGAATGGGCATGACCCCTACGAGCAGTACTTC. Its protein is CSARFKNGHDPYEQYF.

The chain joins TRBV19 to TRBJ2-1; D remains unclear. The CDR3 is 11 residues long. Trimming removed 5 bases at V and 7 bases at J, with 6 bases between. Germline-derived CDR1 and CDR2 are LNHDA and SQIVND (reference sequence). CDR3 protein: CASSVKNEQFF. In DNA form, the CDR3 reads TGTGCCAGTAGTGTTAAAAATGAGCAGTTCTTC.

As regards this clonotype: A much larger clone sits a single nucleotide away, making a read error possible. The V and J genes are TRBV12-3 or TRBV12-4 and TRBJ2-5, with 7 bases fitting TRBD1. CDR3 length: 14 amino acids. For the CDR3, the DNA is TGTGTCAGCAAAAGGACAGGAACCCGAGAGACCCAGTACTTC. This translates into CVSKRTGTRETQYF.

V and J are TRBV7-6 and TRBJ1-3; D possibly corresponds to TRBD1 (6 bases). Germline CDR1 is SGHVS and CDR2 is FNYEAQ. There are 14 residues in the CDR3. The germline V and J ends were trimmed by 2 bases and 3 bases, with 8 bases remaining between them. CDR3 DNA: TGTGCCAGCAGCTTACCAGGGGATGGAAACACCATATATTTT. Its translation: CASSLPGDGNTIYF.